Included here is one T cell receptor (beta chain) sequence, with context. Its antigen is unknown. Measured with immunoSEQ multiplex PCR; TCRdb has only the in-frame clones, and not every one. The sample has roughly 9,500 clones, roughly 80% seen once; the top ten hold 13%. This CDR3 has 16 amino acids. Trimming at V came to 2 bases and at J to 2 bases, leaving 9 bases not matched to a gene. CDR1 is GTSNPN and CDR2 is SVGIG in the germline V gene (reference sequence). These data belong to a study of immune cell composition in non-small cell lung cancer. Normal lung sampling was at least 3 cm from the tumour, as distant as possible. Study conclusions and caveats: TIL tumour reactivity correlated with maximal tumour-associated clone frequency in adenocarcinoma. Squamous carcinomas (about 75%) more often had tumour-associated clones >0.5% than adenocarcinomas (roughly 35%). Tumour TCR-beta clonality showed no significant link to smoking pack-years.

The clonotype was recovered from a human donor with non-small cell lung cancer. J is TRBJ1-3 and V is TRBV30, with 7 positions matching TRBD1. Material for sequencing was non-adjacent lung tissue. CDR3 DNA sequence: TGTGCCTGGAGTCTTCTAGGGGGCGCCCCTGGAAACACCATATATTTT. Its translation is CAWSLLGGAPGNTIYF.